This TCR beta chain came from a study of OX40 agonist ivuxolimab in advanced cancers. About the research overall: All patients had ivuxolimab intravenously every 2 weeks at 0.01 to 10 mg/kg.

TCRdb keeps only in-frame clones here, not all; method: immunoSEQ multiplex PCR. The sample has about 74,000 clones, roughly 84% seen once. CDR1 is SGHDT and CDR2 is YYEEEE in the germline V gene. V shed 0 bases and J shed 0 bases, with 6 bases lying between them. The CDR3 sequence is 14 residues long. The cohort excluded patients with autoimmune disease history or systemic immunosuppression. Patients had blood sampled at baseline and again on cycle 4 day 1 and cycle 7 day 1. V gene TRBV5-6 combines with J gene TRBJ1-1; D remains unclear. Source: CD4+ or CD8+ T cells sorted from blood, taken in a trial of the OX40 agonist ivuxolimab. The clonotype comes from an adult with an advanced solid tumor such as melanoma, head and neck, liver or kidney cancer. The CDR3 nucleotides read TGTGCCAGCAGCTTGGGCCACATGAACACTGAAGCTTTCTTT. It yields the protein CASSLGHMNTEAFF.